This T cell receptor beta chain derives from a study of cytomegalovirus exposure and HLA in healthy donors. Clones were read by immunoSEQ multiplex PCR, and TCRdb kept only the in-frame ones, dropping some. Of some 130,000 clones detected, around four fifths appear once; the ten largest clones hold about 27%. About this clone: The same CDR3 is also encoded by other DNA sequences in this sample.

Germline V gives CDR1 SGHDT, CDR2 YYEEEE. The CDR3 runs to 15 residues. The V end lost 4 bases, the J end lost 1 base, and 14 bases lay between the germline ends. Sequenced material: PBMCs. The chain joins TRBV5-6 to TRBJ1-1; D is ambiguous. The TCR sequence derives from a man younger than 40 in good health and CMV-seropositive. Here the CDR3 reads CASSQRIQENTEAFF. The CDR3 coding sequence is TGTGCCAGCAGCCAACGAATTCAGGAGAACACTGAAGCTTTCTTT.